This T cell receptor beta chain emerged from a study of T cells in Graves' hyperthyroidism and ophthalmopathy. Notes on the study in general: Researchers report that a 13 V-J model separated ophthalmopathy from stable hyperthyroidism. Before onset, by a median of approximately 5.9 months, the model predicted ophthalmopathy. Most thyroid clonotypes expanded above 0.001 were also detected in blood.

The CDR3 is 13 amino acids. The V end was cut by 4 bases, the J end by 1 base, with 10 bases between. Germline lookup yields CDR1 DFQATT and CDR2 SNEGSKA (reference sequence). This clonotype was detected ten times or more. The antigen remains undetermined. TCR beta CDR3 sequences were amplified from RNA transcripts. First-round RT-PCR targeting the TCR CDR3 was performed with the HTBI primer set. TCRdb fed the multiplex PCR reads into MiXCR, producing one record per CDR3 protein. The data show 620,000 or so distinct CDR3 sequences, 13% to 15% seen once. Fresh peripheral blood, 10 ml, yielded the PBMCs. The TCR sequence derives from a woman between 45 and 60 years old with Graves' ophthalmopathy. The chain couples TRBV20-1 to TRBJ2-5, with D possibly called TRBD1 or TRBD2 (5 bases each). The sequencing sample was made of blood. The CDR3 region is CSAIRGSQETQYF. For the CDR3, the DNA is TGCAGTGCTATACGGGGCAGCCAAGAGACCCAGTACTTC.